What follows is one T cell receptor (beta chain) and its context. This CDR3 contains 13 residues. Per the germline V gene, CDR1 is MNHEY and CDR2 is SVGAGI. The V end lost 2 bases, the J end lost 7 bases, and 12 bases lay between the germline ends. This record belongs to a study of CD8 T cells in Susac syndrome. The RNA input was roughly 0.45 to 1 ug, and it was reverse transcribed with random hexamers. Multiplex immunoSEQ PCR targeted 54 Vbeta and 13 Jbeta TCR beta segments. TCRdb called the immunoSEQ multiplex PCR reads again in MiXCR, with one record for every CDR3 protein. The sample shows around 62,000 distinct CDR3 sequences, around nine tenths of them seen only once. Sequencing targeted TCR beta in T cells from blood (CD8+ and CD4+). As controls, healthy donors matched for age and sex were used. TEMRA cells underwent FACS enrichment and CD8+ and CD4+ T cells underwent negative isolation.

The chain couples TRBV6-5 to TRBJ2-7; either TRBD1 or TRBD2 may supply D (5 bases each). Sequencing was performed on CD8+ T cells from PBMCs. This receptor was taken from a human donor in good health. CDR3 DNA: TGTGCCAGCAGTTACCCGGACACGGGGGAGCAGTACTTC. Its translation: CASSYPDTGEQYF.